One sample yielded the 21 T cell receptor beta chains listed below, sequenced in a study of neoadjuvant anti-PD-1 for oral cavity cancer. TCRdb keeps only in-frame clones here, not all; method: immunoSEQ multiplex PCR. The table has approximately 17,000 clones, approximately 60% seen once. The sequencing used PBMCs, collected before nivolumab (anti-PD-1) treatment. The receptors come from a person between 40 and 85 years old with oral cavity squamous cell carcinoma.

V gene TRBV5-5 combines with J gene TRBJ2-7, with TRBD2 matching 10 bases. The germline CDR1 and CDR2 sequences are SGHKS and YYEKEE (reference sequence). The CDR3 loop spans 18 amino acids. The V and J ends lost 0 bases and 0 bases, in that order; junction bases with no gene match: 9. CDR3 loop: CASSLGVAGGLSSYEQYF. In DNA, the CDR3 is TGTGCCAGCAGCTTGGGAGTAGCGGGAGGCCTGAGCTCCTACGAGCAGTACTTC.

The rearrangement links TRBV30 to TRBJ2-1; the match to TRBD2 covers 11 bases. The CDR3 sequence is 13 residues long. V shed 2 bases, J shed 7 bases, and the junction held 1 base outside the gene matches. Germline-derived CDR1 and CDR2 are GTSNPN and SVGIG (reference sequence). This chain's CDR3 is CAWSTSGRNEQFF. In nucleotides, the CDR3 is TGTGCCTGGAGTACTAGCGGGAGAAATGAGCAGTTCTTC.

The V and J genes are TRBV10-3 and TRBJ1-1; D might be TRBD1 (6 bases). The V gene lost 6 bases and the J gene lost 2 bases, with 13 bases spanning the gap. The CDR3 is made up of 14 amino acids. Germline V CDR1 and CDR2: ENHRY, SYGVKD. This CDR3 is CAISDRTANTEAFF. CDR3 nucleotides: TGTGCCATCAGCGATCGGACAGCTAACACTGAAGCTTTCTTT.

The chain joins TRBV20-1 to TRBJ2-1; D ambiguous. The CDR3 is 11 residues long. Germline V gene sequence: CDR1 DFQATT, CDR2 SNEGSKA (reference sequence). Between the trimmed V and J ends, which lost 0 bases and 16 bases, there was a span of 13 bases. For the CDR3, the DNA is TGCAGTGCTAGAGATGGCCCCGAGTTTTTCTTC. Translated: CSARDGPEFFF.

This chain links TRBV10-3 with TRBJ2-3; no clear D. The CDR3 loop spans 15 amino acids. Trimming cost V 0 bases and J 0 bases, with 7 bases left between them. Germline lookup yields CDR1 ENHRY and CDR2 SYGVKD. Here the CDR3 reads CAISESTESTDTQYF. In DNA form, the CDR3 reads TGTGCCATCAGTGAGTCGACGGAGAGCACAGATACGCAGTATTTT.

The chain carries TRBV4-2 and TRBJ2-7; a possible D gene is TRBD2 (8 bases). Germline V lookup: CDR1 LGHNA, CDR2 YNFKEQ. The CDR3 loop spans 16 amino acids. Trimming cost V 4 bases and J 0 bases, with 16 bases left between them. This chain's CDR3 is CASSPREGDSSYEQYF. The CDR3 nucleotides read TGTGCCAGCAGCCCCCGGGAGGGGGACAGCTCCTACGAGCAGTACTTC.

V is TRBV30 and J is TRBJ2-3, with TRBD2 matching over 13 bases. The length of the CDR3 is 17 residues. Germline V lookup: CDR1 GTSNPN, CDR2 SVGIG (reference sequence). V lost 0 bases, J lost 6 bases, and 9 bases stayed unmatched. CDR3 protein: CAWSVGLAGWSRDTQYF. DNA for the CDR3: TGTGCCTGGAGTGTGGGACTAGCGGGGTGGAGTAGGGATACGCAGTATTTT.

V gene TRBV9 combines with J gene TRBJ2-7; no clear D. CDR1 is SGDLS, CDR2 YYNGEE, per germline. Trimming removed 5 bases from V and 0 bases from J, with 9 bases in between. This CDR3 is built from 13 residues. CDR3 residues: CASSDDRSYEQYF. The CDR3 DNA reads TGTGCCAGCAGTGATGATCGCTCCTACGAGCAGTACTTC. The full variable domain, rest sourced from reference TRBV9 and TRBJ2-7, is DSGVTQTPKHLITATGQRVTLRCSPRSGDLSVYWYQQSLDQGLQFLIQYYNGEERAKGNILERFSAQQFPDLHSELNLSSLELGDSALYFCASSDDRSYEQYFGPGTRLTVT.

The chain combines TRBV19 with TRBJ2-5; maybe TRBD1 (5 bases). V lost 5 bases, J lost 5 bases, and 12 bases lay in between. Per the germline V gene, CDR1 is LNHDA and CDR2 is SQIVND (reference sequence). The CDR3 has 13 residues. This chain's CDR3 is CASSQGVRETQYF. The CDR3 bases are TGTGCCAGTAGTCAAGGGGTCCGGGAGACCCAGTACTTC.

V gene TRBV6-1 combines with J gene TRBJ1-1, with D unclear. Germline V gene lookup returns CDR1 MNHNS and CDR2 SASEGT. This CDR3 is built from 15 residues. The V end lost 6 bases, the J end lost 2 bases, and 16 bases lay between the germline ends. Written as DNA, the CDR3 is TGTGCCAGCAGCGACGGAGGTGGACCCAACACTGAAGCTTTCTTT. Translation: CASSDGGGPNTEAFF.

The sample holds one count of this clone. V gene TRBV5-5 combines with J gene TRBJ1-1; D gene uncertain. The germline V gene has CDR1 SGHKS and CDR2 YYEKEE (reference sequence). The CDR3 spans 14 residues. V dropped 2 bases and J dropped 6 bases, with 14 bases sitting between them. Here the CDR3 reads CASSFRSGSPEAFF. The CDR3 region has the DNA TGTGCCAGCAGCTTTCGTTCCGGGAGTCCTGAAGCTTTCTTT.

The genes are TRBV19 and TRBJ2-7; weak D call: TRBD1 (6 bases). This CDR3 spans 13 amino acids. Trimming left V 6 bases short and J 3 bases short, with 12 bases between. CDR1 and CDR2 from the germline V gene are LNHDA and SQIVND (reference sequence). CDR3 nucleotides: TGTGCCAGTAGCGTTCAGGGGAGCTACGAGCAGTACTTC. It yields the protein CASSVQGSYEQYF. The complete variable domain, with remaining parts taken from reference TRBV19 and TRBJ2-7, reads DGGITQSPKYLFRKEGQNVTLSCEQNLNHDAMYWYRQDPGQGLRLIYYSQIVNDFQKGDIAEGYSVSREKKESFPLTVTSAQKNPTAFYLCASSVQGSYEQYFGPGTRLTVT.

This chain uses TRBV9 with TRBJ2-1; 10 bases are shared with TRBD1. Germline V lookup: CDR1 SGDLS, CDR2 YYNGEE. The CDR3 sequence is 16 residues long. Trimming removed 4 bases from V and 3 bases from J; junction bases left unmatched: 7. The CDR3 nucleotides read TGTGCCAGCAGCCTATCCGGGACAGGGGTCTACAATGAGCAGTTCTTC. This sequence encodes CASSLSGTGVYNEQFF.

The chain has TRBV29-1 and TRBJ2-2; TRBD2 aligns across 8 bases. With 4 bases clipped from V and 11 bases from J, the junction kept 9 bases outside the gene matches. This CDR3 is built from 13 residues. Germline CDR1 SQVTM, CDR2 ANQGSEA. The chain's CDR3 is CSVGSGSSRELFF. The DNA for the CDR3 is TGCAGCGTTGGGAGCGGGAGCTCCCGCGAGCTGTTTTTT.

The rearrangement links TRBV2 to TRBJ2-7, with D tentatively TRBD1 (6 bases). The germline V and J ends were trimmed by 7 bases and 5 bases, with 15 bases remaining between them. There are 13 residues in the CDR3. Germline values: CDR1 SNHLY, CDR2 FYNNEI. In DNA, the CDR3 is TGTGCCAGCAAGACGTCTGGGGGCCACGAGCAGTACTTC. It is translated as CASKTSGGHEQYF.

The chain employs TRBV6-4 and TRBJ2-2, with TRBD2 matching over 7 bases. The CDR3 covers 18 residues. CDR1 and CDR2 from the germline V gene are MRHNA and SNTAGT. V trimming: 4 bases; J trimming: 4 bases; junction bases outside the gene matches: 15. CDR3 coding DNA: TGTGCCAGCAGTGCCCTCCCGTTAGTAGCGGGCAGCACCGGGGAGCTGTTTTTT. Amino acid sequence: CASSALPLVAGSTGELFF.

The rearrangement joins TRBV5-1 to TRBJ2-2; no definite D call. Germline lookup yields CDR1 SGHRS and CDR2 YFSETQ. V was clipped by 4 bases and J by 7 bases, with 17 bases between them. The CDR3 is 15 amino acids. CDR3 residues: CASSRETQTGGELFF. For the CDR3, the DNA is TGCGCCAGCAGCCGAGAGACTCAGACGGGCGGGGAGCTGTTTTTT.

The rearrangement links TRBV11-2 to TRBJ2-7, with D perhaps matching TRBD1 or TRBD2 (5 bases each). Per the germline V gene, CDR1 is SGHAT and CDR2 is FQNNGV. The CDR3 contains 13 residues. Trimming took off 1 base at V and 7 bases at J, with 11 bases between the two ends. This CDR3 is CASSLGGVFEQYF. The CDR3 DNA is TGTGCCAGCAGCTTAGGAGGGGTGTTTGAGCAGTACTTC.

The V gene is TRBV2, the J gene TRBJ1-4, with D unresolved. The germline V gene has CDR1 SNHLY and CDR2 FYNNEI. The CDR3 extends over 11 amino acids. Between the trimmed V and J ends, which lost 5 bases and 5 bases, there was a span of 3 bases. CDR3 bases: TGTGCCAGCAGTTACAATGAAAAACTGTTTTTT. It specifies CASSYNEKLFF.

This clone was observed a handful of times. The genes are TRBV20-1 and TRBJ1-1; no firm D call. The germline gives CDR1 DFQATT, CDR2 SNEGSKA (reference sequence). The CDR3 is 11 amino acids. The V and J ends lost 3 bases and 6 bases respectively, with 8 bases between them. The CDR3 protein is CSASWTPEAFF. CDR3 nucleotides: TGCAGTGCTAGTTGGACCCCTGAAGCTTTCTTT.

This clone is a singleton in its sample. V is TRBV30 and J is TRBJ2-6; D is ambiguous. Germline V gene lookup returns CDR1 GTSNPN and CDR2 SVGIG (reference sequence). The CDR3 has 13 residues. The V gene lost 2 bases and the J gene lost 3 bases, with 5 bases spanning the gap. The DNA of the CDR3 is TGTGCCTGGAGTTCCGGTGGGGCCAACGTCCTGACTTTC. This gives the protein CAWSSGGANVLTF.